This TCR beta chain was sequenced for a study of T cells in Graves' hyperthyroidism and ophthalmopathy. RNA transcripts gave rise to amplified TCR beta CDR3 regions. RT-PCR in the first round (using the HTBI primer set) targeted the TCR CDR3. From the multiplex PCR reads, TCRdb called clonotypes with MiXCR, one entry per CDR3 protein. The table includes 300,000 to 500,000 distinct CDR3 sequences, about an eighth detected once. This clonotype was seen ten or more times. CDR3 length: 15 residues. The junction had 5 bases not matched to a gene; V was cut back by 4 bases and J by 1 base. This TCR came from a man aged 45 to 65 with Graves' ophthalmopathy. V gene TRBV12-3 or TRBV12-4 combines with J gene TRBJ2-3; TRBD2 aligns across 7 bases. The source material was blood. CDR3 protein: CASSWAGLGTDTQYF. DNA for the CDR3: TGTGCCAGCAGTTGGGCAGGACTAGGCACAGATACGCAGTATTTT.